Below, 27 T cell receptor beta chains from the same sample are listed, as sequenced in a study of CD8 T cells in Susac syndrome (dated by TCRdb to the late 2010s). The library was built by means of the immunoSEQ multiplex PCR assay. RNA was extracted with the RNeasy kit and about 0.5 to 1 ug was reverse transcribed using random hexamers. Starting from the raw public reads, TCRdb applied fastp trimming at Q25, assembled clones with MiXCR and retained in-frame beta chains. Each CDR3 protein gets just one entry, which takes the most common genes and DNA from the rows behind it. This sample is represented by about 150,000 distinct CDR3 sequences; 95% of them were singletons. Of the sample, about 0.18% falls within the top ten clones. The sample was CD8+ T cells from PBMCs. Receptors originate from a human donor with Susac syndrome.

This chain connects TRBV5-1 to TRBJ2-2; 7 bases line up with TRBD1. The V gene's germline CDR1 is SGHRS and CDR2 YFSETQ. J was trimmed by 6 bases and V by 8 bases; bases with no gene match: 13. The CDR3 has 15 amino acids. CDR3 DNA sequence: TGCGCCAGTGGAATCGGGACAGAATACCCCGGGGAGCTGTTTTTT. Translated, it gives CASGIGTEYPGELFF.

The rearrangement links TRBV30 to TRBJ1-1; no clear D. The length of the CDR3 is 11 residues. The germline CDR1 and CDR2 sequences are GTSNPN and SVGIG (reference sequence). With 5 bases removed from V and 3 bases from J, the gap between germline ends came to 7 bases. CDR3 loop: CAWGWDTEAFF. CDR3 sequence (DNA): TGTGCCTGGGGTTGGGACACTGAAGCTTTCTTT.

The J gene is TRBJ1-1, the V gene TRBV27; unclear D gene. Deletions cut 2 bases from V and 4 bases from J, with 11 bases between. The CDR3 length is 14 residues. Looked up from germline, CDR1 is MNHEY and CDR2 is SMNVEV (reference sequence). CDR3 in amino acids: CASSLGSGITEAFF. In nucleotides, the CDR3 is TGTGCCAGCAGTTTAGGTTCCGGGATCACTGAAGCTTTCTTT.

In its sample, this clonotype was seen once. This chain links TRBV18 with TRBJ2-5; tentative D call: TRBD1 (5 bases). Germline-derived CDR1 and CDR2 are KGHSH and LQKENI. Trimming shortened V by 2 bases and J by 2 bases, and 9 bases separated the two germline ends. The CDR3 has 14 amino acids. CDR3: CASSPKDNQETQYF. As DNA, the CDR3 is TGTGCCAGCTCACCAAAGGACAATCAAGAGACCCAGTACTTC. Full variable domain (missing parts from reference TRBV18 and TRBJ2-5): NAGVMQNPRHLVRRRGQEARLRCSPMKGHSHVYWYRQLPEEGLKFMVYLQKENIIDESGMPKERFSAEFPKEGPSILRIQQVVRGDSAAYFCASSPKDNQETQYFGPGTRLLVL.

This rearrangement joins TRBV5-4 to TRBJ2-1; TRBD1 aligns across 8 bases. The CDR3 is 13 amino acids. V lost 4 bases to trimming and J lost 6 bases; unmatched junction nucleotides: 3. From germline, CDR1 is SGHNT and CDR2 YYREEE (reference sequence). The CDR3 here is CASSPDRVNEQFF. The CDR3 DNA sequence: TGTGCCAGCAGCCCGGACAGGGTCAATGAGCAGTTCTTC. Full variable domain (remainder filled in from reference TRBV5-4 and TRBJ2-1): ETGVTQSPTHLIKTRGQQVTLRCSSQSGHNTVSWYQQALGQGPQFIFQYYREEENGRGNFPPRFSGLQFPNYSSELNVNALELDDSALYLCASSPDRVNEQFFGPGTRLTVL.

The rearrangement links TRBV6-1 to TRBJ1-2; unclear D gene. The V and J ends lost 6 bases and 5 bases respectively, with 22 bases between them. The CDR3 is made up of 16 amino acids. Looked up from germline, CDR1 is MNHNS and CDR2 is SASEGT. Here the CDR3 DNA reads TGTGCCAGCAGCTCTGACGGCAGCTATCTTCGGTATGGCTACACCTTC. It yields the protein CASSSDGSYLRYGYTF.

CDR3 coding DNA: TGCAGCGTTGAAGAGATGGACCGTAGCTCCTACAATGAGCAGTTCTTC. Protein product: CSVEEMDRSSYNEQFF. V gene TRBV29-1 combines with J gene TRBJ2-1; no clear D. CDR1 SQVTM and CDR2 ANQGSEA come from the germline V gene. The V gene lost 0 bases and the J gene lost 0 bases, with 12 bases spanning the gap. The CDR3 is made up of 16 amino acids.

In this sample, this clonotype turned up once. The gene calls are TRBV14 and TRBJ2-5; TRBD1 is a possible D gene (5 bases). The CDR3 sequence is 13 residues long. Germline V gives CDR1 SGHDN, CDR2 FVKESK. Between the trimmed V and J ends, which lost 3 bases and 4 bases, there was a span of 9 bases. The CDR3 bases are TGTGCCAGCAGCCATGACAGCTCAGAGACCCAGTACTTC. The encoded protein is CASSHDSSETQYF.

The chain combines TRBV7-3 with TRBJ2-7; a weak D match, TRBD2 (5 bases). The CDR3 loop spans 15 amino acids. Between the trimmed V and J ends, which lost 2 bases and 3 bases, there was a span of 14 bases. Germline V gives CDR1 SGHTA, CDR2 FQGTGA. For the CDR3, the DNA is TGTGCCAGCAGCTTAGTTCGACTACACAACTACGAGCAGTACTTC. Protein sequence: CASSLVRLHNYEQYF.

Comment on this clonotype: The junction and the germline gene differ at one end; a read error may be behind it. The chain links TRBV4-1 to TRBJ2-3; D gene ambiguous. The CDR3 length is 17 residues. Germline CDR1 MGHRA, CDR2 YSYEKL. CDR3 amino acids: CASSQDEGSLGTDTQYF. The CDR3 DNA follows: TGCGCCAGCAGTCAAGATGAAGGGTCCCTTGGCACAGATACGCAGTATTTT.

The chain has TRBV28 and TRBJ2-7, with TRBD1 identical over 7 bases. CDR1 is MDHEN, CDR2 SYDVKM, per germline. The J segment lost 2 bases and the V segment lost 4 bases, leaving 5 bases of the junction unmatched. The CDR3 sequence is 14 residues long. The CDR3 DNA follows: TGTGCCAGCAGTTCTTGGACAGGAACCTACGAGCAGTACTTC. This sequence encodes CASSSWTGTYEQYF.

This clonotype was detected once. The chain employs TRBV27 and TRBJ2-1, with 9 positions matching TRBD2. The CDR3 consists of 19 residues. Germline V lookup: CDR1 MNHEY, CDR2 SMNVEV (reference sequence). J was trimmed by 4 bases and V by 2 bases; bases with no gene match: 15. The CDR3 protein is CASSLLPVGLADVYNEQFF. The CDR3 bases are TGTGCCAGCAGTTTACTCCCGGTGGGACTAGCCGATGTATACAATGAGCAGTTCTTC.

This clonotype is a singleton in its sample. The rearrangement uses TRBV14 and TRBJ2-7, with TRBD2 identical over 15 bases. Germline V gene sequence: CDR1 SGHDN, CDR2 FVKESK. The CDR3 sequence is 16 residues long. V trimming: 1 base; J trimming: 6 bases; junction bases outside the gene matches: 4. The CDR3, as DNA: TGTGCCAGCAGCCAAGGGGGACTAGCGGGAGGTCCCGAGCAGTACTTC. Protein product: CASSQGGLAGGPEQYF.

The chain carries TRBV29-1 and TRBJ1-3; D uncertain. The length of the CDR3 is 16 residues. The V and J ends lost 2 bases and 0 bases respectively, with 14 bases between them. From germline, CDR1 is SQVTM and CDR2 ANQGSEA. The CDR3: CSVELLGGFSGNTIYF. The DNA for the CDR3 is TGCAGCGTTGAACTCCTGGGAGGTTTCTCTGGAAACACCATATATTTT.

The genes are TRBV12-3 or TRBV12-4 and TRBJ1-4; D might be TRBD1 (5 bases). Trimming took off 6 bases at V and 11 bases at J, with 7 bases between the two ends. This CDR3 contains 10 residues. As DNA, the CDR3 is TGTGCCAGCAGCGGGGGGAAACTGTTTTTT. As protein: CASSGGKLFF.

This chain joins TRBV4-1 and TRBJ2-2; 8 nucleotides line up with TRBD1. This CDR3 is 15 amino acids long. After removal of 4 bases from V and 4 bases from J, the junction contained 5 bases not matched to a gene. CDR1 is MGHRA and CDR2 is YSYEKL in the germline V gene. DNA for the CDR3: TGCGCCAGCAGCCTAGGACAGGGCTTCACCGGGGAGCTGTTTTTT. Amino acids: CASSLGQGFTGELFF.

This chain joins TRBV5-1 and TRBJ2-3; a possible D gene is TRBD1 (6 bases). The CDR3 runs 16 residues. V lost 4 bases and J 2 bases, leaving 17 bases between the germline ends. CDR1 is SGHRS, CDR2 YFSETQ, per germline. CDR3 in amino acids: CASSRRGTTYTDTQYF. The CDR3 DNA is TGCGCCAGCAGCCGTAGGGGGACGACGTACACAGATACGCAGTATTTT.

The chain recombines TRBV30 with TRBJ2-1, with D tentatively TRBD2 (7 bases). Trimming removed 2 bases at V and 7 bases at J, with 24 bases between. The germline CDR1 and CDR2 sequences are GTSNPN and SVGIG (reference sequence). The CDR3 contains 17 residues. The CDR3, as DNA: TGTGCCTGGAGTCTATCGGGGGGCCAACCCTTACTGAATGAGCAGTTCTTC. It specifies CAWSLSGGQPLLNEQFF.

The rearrangement uses TRBV28 and TRBJ1-2; D may be TRBD1 (6 bases). The V end was cut by 5 bases, the J end by 8 bases, with 12 bases between. Germline V gene data show CDR1 as MDHEN and CDR2 as SYDVKM. CDR3 size: 12 residues. In DNA, the CDR3 is TGTGCCAGCAGTGCTGACAGGCCAGGCTACACCTTC. It is translated as CASSADRPGYTF.

The V gene is TRBV13, the J gene TRBJ2-4; D is unresolved. From germline, CDR1 is PRHDT and CDR2 FYEKMQ (reference sequence). This CDR3 comprises 16 residues. The V gene lost 4 bases and the J gene lost 0 bases, with 13 bases spanning the gap. The CDR3 DNA follows: TGTGCCAGCAGCTCACCATTCGACCTAGCCAAAAACATTCAGTACTTC. It encodes CASSSPFDLAKNIQYF.

CDR3 loop: CATSDFGTSGMNTGELFF. The CDR3 DNA reads TGTGCCACCAGTGATTTCGGGACTAGCGGGATGAACACCGGGGAGCTGTTTTTT. J is TRBJ2-2 and V is TRBV24-1, with 13 nucleotides matching TRBD2. Per the germline V gene, CDR1 is KGHDR and CDR2 is SFDVKD. V lost 1 base to trimming and J lost 1 base; unmatched junction nucleotides: 2. The CDR3 sequence is 18 residues long.

Here the CDR3 reads CASSVGGRADEQFF. The DNA of the CDR3 is TGTGCCAGCAGCGTAGGCGGGAGGGCCGATGAGCAGTTCTTC. V and J are TRBV9 and TRBJ2-1, with 9 positions matching TRBD2. Germline CDR1 is SGDLS and CDR2 is YYNGEE. The V segment lost 0 bases and the J segment 8 bases; nucleotides outside the gene matches: 3. The CDR3 runs 14 residues.

The chain combines TRBV9 with TRBJ1-2, with D uncertain. The CDR3 contains 12 residues. V was clipped by 0 bases and J by 7 bases, with 7 bases between them. Per the germline V gene, CDR1 is SGDLS and CDR2 is YYNGEE. The CDR3 loop reads CASSVVGGGYTF. The CDR3 DNA is TGTGCCAGCAGCGTAGTGGGCGGTGGCTACACCTTC. Together with reference TRBV9 and TRBJ1-2, the CDR3 gives the full variable domain: DSGVTQTPKHLITATGQRVTLRCSPRSGDLSVYWYQQSLDQGLQFLIQYYNGEERAKGNILERFSAQQFPDLHSELNLSSLELGDSALYFCASSVVGGGYTFGSGTRLTVV.

The chain combines TRBV10-3 with TRBJ2-1; no clear D gene. CDR3 length: 14 residues. Trimming stripped 10 bases from V and 7 bases from J, with 20 bases between. From germline, CDR1 is ENHRY and CDR2 SYGVKD. CDR3 sequence reads: CATRSGEVLNEQFF. CDR3 bases: TGTGCCACGAGGTCCGGAGAGGTCTTGAATGAGCAGTTCTTC.

The rearrangement joins TRBV9 to TRBJ1-1, with TRBD1 as a possible D gene (5 bases). Germline CDR1 is SGDLS and CDR2 is YYNGEE. The CDR3 covers 13 residues. V was pared by 5 bases and J by 0 bases, with 8 bases between. CDR3 sequence (DNA): TGTGCCAGCAGTGACAGCATGAACACTGAAGCTTTCTTT. This encodes CASSDSMNTEAFF.

V and J are TRBV7-6 and TRBJ1-2, with 9 bases lining up with TRBD1. This CDR3 comprises 14 residues. Germline values: CDR1 SGHVS, CDR2 FNYEAQ. Unmatched junction bases numbered 6, after V lost 4 bases and J lost 6 bases. The CDR3 DNA is TGTGCCAGCAGCTCGGGACAGGGTAGCGATGGCTACACCTTC. Translated, it gives CASSSGQGSDGYTF.

This clonotype has more than one count but fewer than ten. In DNA, the CDR3 is TGTGCCAGCAGTCCAGGGTATAGCAATCAGCCCCAGCATTTT. Residues: CASSPGYSNQPQHF. The genes are TRBV5-6 and TRBJ1-5, with D perhaps TRBD1 (5 bases). V gave up 5 bases and J gave up 0 bases, with 9 bases separating them. CDR1 is SGHDT and CDR2 is YYEEEE in the germline V gene. The CDR3 contains 14 residues.